What follows is one T cell receptor (beta chain) and its context. Its antigen remains unknown. The sample belongs to a study of T cell clones after liver transplantation. Turning to the study itself: A pre-transplant mixed lymphocyte reaction with TCRbeta sequencing defined graft-donor-reactive clones followed in post-transplant blood. Three of the eight recipients were HCV-positive; the rest had non-autoimmune, non-viral transplant indications. Samples came pre-transplant, pre-randomization before withdrawal, and post-randomization after withdrawal ended. Study-level points and caveats: Migration into the graft, not deletion, may explain lost graft donor-reactive T cells.

TCRdb's copy holds only in-frame clones and misses some; the assay was immunoSEQ multiplex PCR. The repertoire holds about 53,000 clones, with 84% as singletons. Germline V gene lookup returns CDR1 MGHDK and CDR2 SYGVNS. CDR3 length: 13 amino acids. The V end was cut by 6 bases, the J end by 2 bases, with 8 bases between. Sequenced material: CD4+ T cells from blood, taken before liver transplant. This sequence originates from a human donor who received a liver transplant. This sequence joins TRBV25-1 and TRBJ1-3; D is unclear. CDR3 loop: CASRRVAGNTIYF. The CDR3 region has the DNA TGTGCCAGCAGAAGGGTAGCTGGAAACACCATATATTTT.